The table lists the clone carrying this TCR beta chain with many counts. Its antigen is undetermined. The sample belongs to a study of T cell repertoires in cytomegalovirus infection. About the research overall: TCR beta signatures that were public indicated CMV infection and matching HLA type. Whole-study findings and limits: The response measured ex vivo was dominated by TCR beta clonotypes (HLA-C-restricted and CMV-specific). CMV carriers with the relevant HLA were identified by cumulative public TCR beta family frequency.

CDR3 length: 16 amino acids. The germline gives CDR1 SGHTA, CDR2 FQGNSA. V was shortened by 1 base and J by 4 bases, with 16 bases between the two germline ends. A single record per CDR3 protein comes from TCRdb applying MiXCR to the reads. The repertoire holds about 490,000 distinct CDR3 sequences, with about a quarter as singletons. Sequenced material: PBMCs. The sequence was obtained from a human donor in good health (CMV status not recorded). Some clones in this sample may be carry-over from other donors' samples. This rearrangement joins TRBV7-2 to TRBJ1-2; the D gene is possibly TRBD1 (6 bases). As DNA, the CDR3 is TGTGCCAGCAGCTTAGTTACAGGGCGAGGCCTCTATGGCTACACCTTC. This translates into CASSLVTGRGLYGYTF.